Listed below are T cell receptor beta chains from one sample, sequenced in a study of blood T cell repertoires in COVID-19. Some clones are missing from TCRdb's copy, which holds only in-frame ones; the method was immunoSEQ multiplex PCR. The sample records fewer than 400,000 clones, around nine tenths being singletons. The sample was PBMCs or T cells enriched from blood (not recorded which). All receptors come from a woman aged 50 to 65 who had recovered from COVID-19. Each CDR3 is given with its conserved first and last residue. A D gene is named only where the DNA matches it firmly. Size is omitted from some rows. Given values are once, few, many or a class for expanded clones.

clone size: .
D gene: .
V gene: TRBV11-2
J gene: TRBJ2-5
CDR3 DNA: TGTGCCAGCAGCTTAGCGTCCCTATCCCAAGAGACCCAGTACTTC
CDR3 protein: CASSLASLSQETQYF

clone size: .
D gene: .
V gene: TRBV3-1/TRBV3-2
J gene: TRBJ2-7
CDR3 DNA: TGTGCCAGCAGCCAAGGGCCCTACGAGCAGTACTTC
CDR3 protein: CASSQGPYEQYF

clone size: .
D gene: .
V gene: TRBV5-5
J gene: TRBJ1-1
CDR3 DNA: TGTGCCAGCAGGGGCTGGGGGACAAGGAGAACTGAAGCTTTCTTT
CDR3 protein: CASRGWGTRRTEAFF

clone size: .
D gene: .
V gene: TRBV27
J gene: TRBJ1-5
CDR3 DNA: TGTGCCAGCAGCCCTTCCCCGTCGACAGGATTCAATCAGCCCCAGCATTTT
CDR3 protein: CASSPSPSTGFNQPQHF

clone size: .
D gene: .
V gene: TRBV6-5
J gene: TRBJ1-1
CDR3 DNA: TGTGCCAGCAGTTGGGGAGGGGGAGCTTTCTTT
CDR3 protein: CASSWGGGAFF

clone size: .
D gene: .
V gene: TRBV27
J gene: TRBJ1-4
CDR3 DNA: TGTGCCAGCAGTTGGGCAGGGGATAATGAAAAACTGTTTTTT
CDR3 protein: CASSWAGDNEKLFF

clone size: .
D gene: .
V gene: TRBV7-6
J gene: TRBJ1-4
CDR3 DNA: TGTGCCAGCAGCAACAGGGCGAGTGAAAAACTGTTTTTT
CDR3 protein: CASSNRASEKLFF

clone size: once
D gene: .
V gene: TRBV5-1
J gene: TRBJ1-4
CDR3 DNA: TGCGCCAGCAGCTTGGGGCAGACTAATGAAAAACTGTTTTTT
CDR3 protein: CASSLGQTNEKLFF

clone size: .
D gene: TRBD1
V gene: TRBV2
J gene: TRBJ1-4
CDR3 DNA: TGTGCCAGCAGTGACCGGACAGGGGGTGAAAAACTGTTTTTT
CDR3 protein: CASSDRTGGEKLFF

clone size: .
D gene: TRBD1
V gene: TRBV28
J gene: TRBJ1-4
CDR3 DNA: TGTGCCAGCAGACCCGCGGGACAGGCTAATGAAAAACTGTTTTTT
CDR3 protein: CASRPAGQANEKLFF

clone size: few
D gene: .
V gene: TRBV9
J gene: TRBJ1-5
CDR3 DNA: TGTGCCAGCAGCGTAGAGGGGTCGAATCAGCCCCAGCATTTT
CDR3 protein: CASSVEGSNQPQHF

clone size: .
D gene: .
V gene: TRBV28
J gene: TRBJ2-2
CDR3 DNA: TGTGCCAGCAGTTTTGACGTTAGTTTCGCGGGCAACACCGGGGAGCTGTTTTTT
CDR3 protein: CASSFDVSFAGNTGELFF

clone size: .
D gene: TRBD1
V gene: TRBV5-8
J gene: TRBJ1-3
CDR3 DNA: TGTGCCAGCAGCCCAAAGACAGGGATCGGAAACACCATATATTTT
CDR3 protein: CASSPKTGIGNTIYF

clone size: once
D gene: .
V gene: TRBV28
J gene: TRBJ1-5
CDR3 DNA: TGTGCCAGCAGTTCTGAGGGACTCCCGTCGAGTCAGCCCCAGCATTTT
CDR3 protein: CASSSEGLPSSQPQHF

clone size: .
D gene: TRBD1
V gene: TRBV11-2
J gene: TRBJ1-4
CDR3 DNA: TGTGCCAGCAGTCCTACACAGGGGTTTTATGAAAAACTGTTTTTT
CDR3 protein: CASSPTQGFYEKLFF

clone size: .
D gene: TRBD2
V gene: TRBV4-1
J gene: TRBJ2-7
CDR3 DNA: TGCGCCAGCAGCCAAGCCCCGCCGGGGCTCGCGGGGGGGACCTCCTACGAGCAGTACTTC
CDR3 protein: CASSQAPPGLAGGTSYEQYF

clone size: .
D gene: TRBD1
V gene: TRBV3-1/TRBV3-2
J gene: TRBJ1-1
CDR3 DNA: TGTGCCAGCAGCCAAAAAACAGGGGTCTCAGCTTTCTTT
CDR3 protein: CASSQKTGVSAFF

clone size: .
D gene: .
V gene: TRBV28
J gene: TRBJ1-1
CDR3 DNA: TGTGCCAGCAGTTTAACCTCGGACACTGAAGCTTTCTTT
CDR3 protein: CASSLTSDTEAFF

clone size: .
D gene: .
V gene: TRBV2
J gene: TRBJ1-2
CDR3 DNA: TGTGCCAGCAGACAGGGTGAAGATGGCGGCTACACCTTC
CDR3 protein: CASRQGEDGGYTF

clone size: .
D gene: .
V gene: TRBV28
J gene: TRBJ1-6
CDR3 DNA: TGTGCCAGCAGTTCGACAGGAGAGAATTCACCCCTCCACTTT
CDR3 protein: CASSSTGENSPLHF

clone size: .
D gene: .
V gene: TRBV27
J gene: TRBJ2-1
CDR3 DNA: TGTGCCAGCAGTTTAGCGCACCCGTACAATGAGCAGTTCTTC
CDR3 protein: CASSLAHPYNEQFF

clone size: .
D gene: .
V gene: TRBV7-2
J gene: TRBJ2-1
CDR3 DNA: TGTGCCAGCAGCTTAGATCTGCGGGCAGAGCAGTTCTTC
CDR3 protein: CASSLDLRAEQFF

clone size: .
D gene: TRBD1
V gene: TRBV19
J gene: TRBJ1-2
CDR3 DNA: TGTGCCAGTAGTATAGGCGTGACAGGGATCGACTATGGCTACACCTTC
CDR3 protein: CASSIGVTGIDYGYTF

clone size: .
D gene: TRBD2
V gene: TRBV5-1
J gene: TRBJ2-3
CDR3 DNA: TGCGCCAGCAGCCGTAGCGGGGGGCCACCAGATACGCAGTATTTT
CDR3 protein: CASSRSGGPPDTQYF